This T cell receptor beta chain was observed in a study of blood T cell repertoires in COVID-19. Study overall: COVID-19 samples, acute and convalescent, were from the United States, Italy and Spain. Sample material is recorded as cDNA or gDNA derived from T cells, B-cell-depleted T cells, or PBMCs.

V shed 4 bases and J shed 6 bases, with 14 bases lying between them. The CDR3 extends over 14 amino acids. Looked up from germline, CDR1 is SGDLS and CDR2 is YYNGEE. In the original workflow: Quantification of nucleated cells was approximated via reference gene primer amplification. Only in-frame clones appear in the TCRdb table, and some are missing; sequencing was by immunoSEQ multiplex PCR. That table furnishes V, J and clone size, whereas the DNA furnished D and trimming. The sample yields about 150,000 clones, approximately 90% seen once. Sequenced input: peripheral blood. V gene TRBV9 combines with J gene TRBJ2-1; D perhaps matches TRBD1 (6 bases). This TCR was sampled from a woman between 55 and 75 years old with active COVID-19. CDR3 in amino acids: CASSPTGTINEQFF. CDR3 nucleotide sequence: TGTGCCAGCAGCCCGACAGGTACAATCAATGAGCAGTTCTTC.